This T cell receptor (beta chain) derives from a study of shared clonotypes between healthy human individuals. General observations from the study: The genetic and exposure-history diversity represented was limited by few donors.

Produced via immunoSEQ multiplex PCR; TCRdb's table is partial and in-frame only. The sample has roughly 890,000 clones, 80% to 95% seen once; the top ten hold nearly 25%. Regarding this clone: Its antigen remains unknown.

The naive CD8 population came from CD45RO-negative cells selected for CCR7, without terminally differentiated effector memory CD45RA+ cells. Between the trimmed V and J ends, which lost 5 bases and 8 bases, there was a span of 22 bases. CDR1 is LNHDA, CDR2 SQIVND, per germline (reference sequence). The CDR3 is 16 amino acids. What was sequenced was naive CD8+ T cells sorted from blood. This sequence was found in a young man in good health. The chain recombines TRBV19 with TRBJ2-1; D not resolved. The CDR3 reads CASSHHPDRLIDEQFF. As DNA, the CDR3 is TGTGCCAGTAGTCACCATCCGGATAGATTAATCGATGAGCAGTTCTTC.